The entry that follows covers one TCR beta chain sequence. Its antigen remains unknown. The protocol was immunoSEQ multiplex PCR, while the TCRdb copy is restricted to in-frame clones and leaves out a portion. The sample consists of around 430,000 clones, 70% to 80% of them appearing once. The source of the sample is a study of shared clonotypes between healthy human individuals. Study-level results: The expectation was that sequencing depth would affect clonotype sharing among donors.

Germline V lookup: CDR1 LNHNV, CDR2 YYDKDF (reference sequence). The V end lost 5 bases, the J end lost 15 bases, and 17 bases lay between the germline ends. The CDR3 covers 12 residues. This TCR came from a middle-aged woman in good health. Some clones in this sample may be carry-over from other donors' samples. This chain uses TRBV15 with TRBJ2-1; D is possibly TRBD2 (6 bases). Sample: PBMCs. CDR3 in amino acids: CATSRGSGLLFF. The CDR3 DNA follows: TGTGCCACCAGCCGAGGATCAGGACTACTGTTCTTC.